This TCR beta chain derives from a study of blood T cell repertoires in COVID-19. Measured with immunoSEQ multiplex PCR; TCRdb has only the in-frame clones, and not every one. Here the sample spans over 350,000 clones, 75% to 90% being singletons. Germline-derived CDR1 and CDR2 are SNHLY and FYNNEI. The CDR3 loop spans 13 amino acids. V was trimmed by 4 bases and J by 5 bases, leaving 11 bases between them. The sequenced sample consisted of peripheral blood. This clonotype was obtained from a woman aged 25 to 39 with acute or convalescent COVID-19. V is TRBV2 and J is TRBJ2-5; a weak D match, TRBD1 (5 bases). The DNA for the CDR3 is TGTGCCAGCAGTGTGCAAGGGGTGGAGACCCAGTACTTC. As protein: CASSVQGVETQYF. Variable domain in full (rest from reference TRBV2 and TRBJ2-5): EPEVTQTPSHQVTQMGQEVILRCVPISNHLYFYWYRQILGQKVEFLVSFYNNEISEKSEIFDDQFSVERPDGSNFTLKIRSTKLEDSAMYFCASSVQGVETQYFGPGTRLLVL.